Listed below are T cell receptor beta chains from one sample, sequenced in a study of beta chain features in type 1 diabetes. Repertoires were generated with immunoSEQ multiplex PCR, while TCRdb's copy carries only in-frame clones and drops some. The profile shows around 330,000 clones, approximately 9.9% of them singletons. Sequenced sample: naive CD4+ T cells from blood. Every receptor here comes from a woman in her thirties in good health. CDR3s include the opening cysteine and the closing phenylalanine or tryptophan. D genes are given only for firm matches. Size tells how often a clone was seen (once, few, many) or the class of an expanded clone, and some rows leave it out.

clone size: few; D gene: TRBD2; J gene: TRBJ2-7; V gene: TRBV2; CDR3 DNA: TGTGCCAGCAGTGAAAAGGGACTAGCTTCCATCGAGCAGTACTTC; CDR3 protein: CASSEKGLASIEQYF
clone size: NA; D gene: NA; J gene: TRBJ2-1; V gene: TRBV15; CDR3 DNA: TGTGCCACCAGCAGAACAGGGGACTTCTACAATGAGCAGTTCTTC; CDR3 protein: CATSRTGDFYNEQFF
clone size: few; D gene: NA; J gene: TRBJ1-2; V gene: TRBV6-1; CDR3 DNA: TGTGCCAGCAGTGAATCCGCAGGGAACTATGGCTACACCTTC; CDR3 protein: CASSESAGNYGYTF
clone size: NA; D gene: TRBD1; J gene: TRBJ1-2; V gene: TRBV4-3; CDR3 DNA: TGCGCCAGCAGCCAAATCCAGGGGGCGCGAAGAACTAACTATGGCTACACCTTC; CDR3 protein: CASSQIQGARRTNYGYTF
clone size: NA; D gene: NA; J gene: TRBJ1-5; V gene: TRBV5-1; CDR3 DNA: TGCGCCAGCAGCTTGGCCAGAGGACAGCCCCAGCATTTT; CDR3 protein: CASSLARGQPQHF
clone size: few; D gene: TRBD1; J gene: TRBJ1-2; V gene: TRBV5-1; CDR3 DNA: TGCGCCAGCAGACCACCGGGCGGGACAGAGATCGGCTACACCTTC; CDR3 protein: CASRPPGGTEIGYTF
clone size: NA; D gene: TRBD2; J gene: TRBJ2-7; V gene: TRBV28; CDR3 DNA: TGTGCCAGCAGTTTTGGGCTAGCGGGACTGGACGAGCAGTACTTC; CDR3 protein: CASSFGLAGLDEQYF
clone size: few; D gene: NA; J gene: TRBJ2-1; V gene: TRBV6-1; CDR3 DNA: TGTGCCAGCAGCCAACGATTCGGGGAGCAGTTCTTC; CDR3 protein: CASSQRFGEQFF
clone size: NA; D gene: TRBD1; J gene: TRBJ1-2; V gene: TRBV30; CDR3 DNA: TGTGCCTGGAGTGTACAACAGGGGACTGGCTACACCTTC; CDR3 protein: CAWSVQQGTGYTF
clone size: few; D gene: TRBD2; J gene: TRBJ2-4; V gene: TRBV6-4; CDR3 DNA: TGTGCCAGCAGTGGCGAGCGGGGGATAAACATTCAGTACTTC; CDR3 protein: CASSGERGINIQYF
clone size: few; D gene: TRBD2; J gene: TRBJ2-1; V gene: TRBV7-2; CDR3 DNA: TGTGCCAGCAGCGGGACTAGCGGAGGGTACAATGAGCAGTTCTTC; CDR3 protein: CASSGTSGGYNEQFF
clone size: NA; D gene: NA; J gene: TRBJ2-7; V gene: TRBV4-2; CDR3 DNA: TGTGCCAGCAGCCAAGATACGAGCGGGTCCTACGAGCAGTACTTC; CDR3 protein: CASSQDTSGSYEQYF
clone size: few; D gene: NA; J gene: TRBJ2-5; V gene: TRBV30; CDR3 DNA: TGTGCCTGGACAAATCAAGAGACCCAGTACTTC; CDR3 protein: CAWTNQETQYF
clone size: NA; D gene: NA; J gene: TRBJ2-7; V gene: TRBV7-2; CDR3 DNA: TGTGCCAGCAGGTCTGGAGGCCTCTACGAGCAGTACTTC; CDR3 protein: CASRSGGLYEQYF
clone size: few; D gene: NA; J gene: TRBJ2-7; V gene: TRBV7-3; CDR3 DNA: TGTGCCAGCAGCTTAGAAACTGAGGGCGAGCAGTACTTC; CDR3 protein: CASSLETEGEQYF
clone size: few; D gene: TRBD2; J gene: TRBJ2-1; V gene: TRBV25-1; CDR3 DNA: TGTGCCAGCAGTGAATCTGGCGGGAGGGCCGGGGATGAGCAGTTCTTC; CDR3 protein: CASSESGGRAGDEQFF
clone size: NA; D gene: TRBD2; J gene: TRBJ2-1; V gene: TRBV5-1; CDR3 DNA: TGCGCCAGCAGCTGGGGACTAGCGGGCCTTGATGAGCAGTTCTTC; CDR3 protein: CASSWGLAGLDEQFF
clone size: few; D gene: TRBD1; J gene: TRBJ2-7; V gene: TRBV7-2; CDR3 DNA: TGTGCCAGCAGCTCGGGACAGGGACATTACGAGCAGTACTTC; CDR3 protein: CASSSGQGHYEQYF
clone size: NA; D gene: TRBD1; J gene: TRBJ2-7; V gene: TRBV6-1; CDR3 DNA: TGTGCCAGCAGTACCTACAGGGGCTCCTACGAGCAGTACTTC; CDR3 protein: CASSTYRGSYEQYF
clone size: NA; D gene: NA; J gene: TRBJ1-1; V gene: TRBV30; CDR3 DNA: TGTGCCTGGAGGAAGGAGGGGTTCGGTGAAGCTTTCTTT; CDR3 protein: CAWRKEGFGEAFF
clone size: once; D gene: TRBD1; J gene: TRBJ2-4; V gene: TRBV6-1; CDR3 DNA: TGTGCCAGCAGTGAACAGTGGGGCAGGGGGAACATTCAGTACTTC; CDR3 protein: CASSEQWGRGNIQYF
clone size: few; D gene: NA; J gene: TRBJ2-1; V gene: TRBV10-3; CDR3 DNA: TGTGCCATCAGTGAACAGGGAACCTACAATGAGCAGTTCTTC; CDR3 protein: CAISEQGTYNEQFF
clone size: few; D gene: TRBD2; J gene: TRBJ2-3; V gene: TRBV5-1; CDR3 DNA: TGCGCCAGCAGCAACGGACTAGCGGGAGACACAGATACGCAGTATTTT; CDR3 protein: CASSNGLAGDTDTQYF
clone size: NA; D gene: TRBD2; J gene: TRBJ2-1; V gene: TRBV29-1; CDR3 DNA: TGCGGGGGAGGGCTATTCGCCTACAATGAGCAGTTCTTC; CDR3 protein: CGGGLFAYNEQFF
clone size: NA; D gene: TRBD2; J gene: TRBJ2-7; V gene: TRBV6-1; CDR3 DNA: TGTGCCAGCAGTGAATTCCCCCTAGCGGGAGGGAAGTACGAGCAGTACTTC; CDR3 protein: CASSEFPLAGGKYEQYF
clone size: NA; D gene: TRBD1; J gene: TRBJ1-2; V gene: TRBV28; CDR3 DNA: TGTGCCAGCGGGACAGTCTATGGCTACACCTTC; CDR3 protein: CASGTVYGYTF
clone size: few; D gene: NA; J gene: TRBJ2-2; V gene: TRBV7-3; CDR3 DNA: TGTGCCAGCAGCTTAGGCGGGAACACCGGGGAGCTGTTTTTT; CDR3 protein: CASSLGGNTGELFF